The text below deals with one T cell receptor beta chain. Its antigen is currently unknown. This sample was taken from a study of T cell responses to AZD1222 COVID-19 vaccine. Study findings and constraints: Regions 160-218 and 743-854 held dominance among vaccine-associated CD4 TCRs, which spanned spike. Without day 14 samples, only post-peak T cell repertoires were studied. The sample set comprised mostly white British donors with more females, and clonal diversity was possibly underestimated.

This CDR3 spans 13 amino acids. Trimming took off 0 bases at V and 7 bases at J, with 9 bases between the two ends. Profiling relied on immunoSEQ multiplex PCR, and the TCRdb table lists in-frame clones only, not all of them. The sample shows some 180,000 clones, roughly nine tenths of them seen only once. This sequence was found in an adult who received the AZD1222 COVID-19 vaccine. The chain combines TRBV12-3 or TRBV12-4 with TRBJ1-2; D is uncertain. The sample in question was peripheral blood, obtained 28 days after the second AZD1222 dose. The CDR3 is CASSLAGYGGYTF. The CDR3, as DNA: TGTGCCAGCAGTTTAGCTGGGTATGGTGGCTACACCTTC.